This entry lists 21 T cell receptor beta chains sequenced from one sample in a study of post-analysis software for immune sequencing data. Every TCR beta cDNA library bore unique molecular identifiers. Using its own MiXCR run on the PCR reads, TCRdb lists one record per CDR3 protein. The data hold about 540,000 distinct CDR3 sequences, with around a third observed a single time. Their recognized antigens are unknown. Study results and limitations: TRBV5-6, TRBV5-1 and TRBV20-1 were among roughly five TRBV segments more frequent in patients than controls.

Material: blood. Every receptor here comes from a girl aged 2 to 17 with multiple sclerosis.

This clonotype was detected ten times or more. The genes are TRBV29-1 and TRBJ1-2, with D perhaps TRBD1 (5 bases). Trimming shortened V by 6 bases and J by 4 bases, and 15 bases separated the two germline ends. The germline V gene encodes CDR1 SQVTM and CDR2 ANQGSEA. The CDR3 has 13 residues. The CDR3 loop is CSVPRGDGYGYTF. For the CDR3, the DNA is TGCAGCGTACCTAGGGGAGACGGCTATGGCTACACCTTC. Drawing the rest from reference TRBV29-1 and TRBJ1-2, the complete variable domain is SAVISQKPSRDICQRGTSLTIQCQVDSQVTMMFWYRQQPGQSLTLIATANQGSEATYESGFVIDKFPISRPNLTFSTLTVSNMSPEDSSIYLCSVPRGDGYGYTFGSGTRLTVV.

For this clonotype: This could be a read error, since a much larger clone is one nucleotide away. The rearrangement joins TRBV11-2 to TRBJ1-2; D is undetermined. Trimming stripped 7 bases from V and 3 bases from J, with 9 bases between. The CDR3 has 12 amino acids. Germline CDR1 SGHAT, CDR2 FQNNGV. CDR3 nucleotide sequence: TGTGCCAGCAACTCAATGGACTATGGCTACACCTTC. Protein product: CASNSMDYGYTF.

A few counts support this clonotype. This rearrangement joins TRBV6-5 to TRBJ1-1; TRBD1 agrees at 9 bases. This CDR3 has 15 residues. Trimming at V came to 5 bases and at J to 1 base, leaving 5 bases not matched to a gene. Germline-derived CDR1 and CDR2 are MNHEY and SVGAGI. CDR3 DNA: TGTGCCAGCAGTAAACAGGGGGCGGCGAACACTGAAGCTTTCTTT. Encoded protein: CASSKQGAANTEAFF.

CDR3 in amino acids: CASSQELSRAGELFF. The CDR3 DNA reads TGTGCCAGCAGCCAAGAACTGTCAAGGGCCGGGGAGCTGTTTTTT. The gene calls are TRBV3-1 and TRBJ2-2; D unresolved. There are 15 residues in the CDR3. The V end was cut by 0 bases, the J end by 6 bases, with 11 bases between. Germline V gene lookup returns CDR1 LGHDT and CDR2 YNNKEL (reference sequence).

This clonotype was counted between two and nine times. J is TRBJ2-5 and V is TRBV24-1, with 11 positions matching TRBD2. The CDR3 has 16 residues. Germline V gene sequence: CDR1 KGHDR, CDR2 SFDVKD. The V and J ends lost 5 bases and 2 bases, in that order; junction bases with no gene match: 6. The CDR3 DNA is TGTGCCACCAGTGGGGGGCTAGCGGGGGGACAAGAGACCCAGTACTTC. This encodes CATSGGLAGGQETQYF.

This sequence joins TRBV5-1 and TRBJ2-7, with D maybe TRBD2 (5 bases). The CDR3 consists of 13 residues. V lost 1 base and J 5 bases, leaving 10 bases between the germline ends. CDR1 is SGHRS and CDR2 is YFSETQ in the germline V gene. The CDR3 region has the DNA TGCGCCAGCAGCTTGACCGGGGTCCACGAGCAGTACTTC. This codes for CASSLTGVHEQYF.

The rearrangement joins TRBV19 to TRBJ1-4; D perhaps matches TRBD1 (6 bases). The CDR3 runs to 15 residues. Trimming removed 3 bases from V and 1 base from J, with 9 bases in between. Germline CDR1 and CDR2: LNHDA and SQIVND (reference sequence). The CDR3 coding sequence is TGTGCCAGTAGTATGACCAGGGGAACTAATGAAAAACTGTTTTTT. Translation: CASSMTRGTNEKLFF.

V and J are TRBV27 and TRBJ1-5, with unresolved D. The germline V and J ends were trimmed by 7 bases and 4 bases, with 20 bases remaining between them. The CDR3 is 16 amino acids. The germline V gene encodes CDR1 MNHEY and CDR2 SMNVEV (reference sequence). The DNA for the CDR3 is TGTGCCAGCAAAGCCGGGTCCGGGAGCTTTAATCAGCCCCAGCATTTT. This translates into CASKAGSGSFNQPQHF.

CDR3 loop: CASSEPGKYGYTF. The CDR3 DNA reads TGTGCCAGCAGTGAACCAGGGAAGTATGGCTACACCTTC. V is TRBV25-1 and J is TRBJ1-2; weak D call: TRBD1 (5 bases). V shed 2 bases and J shed 5 bases, with 9 bases lying between them. This CDR3 is built from 13 residues. Germline V gene lookup returns CDR1 MGHDK and CDR2 SYGVNS.

This clonotype was counted only a few times. This CDR3 reads CASSSAGLASDTQYF. The CDR3 region has the DNA TGTGCCAGCAGCTCCGCGGGACTAGCGTCAGATACGCAGTATTTT. The chain carries TRBV7-2 and TRBJ2-3; 10 positions match TRBD2. J gave up 4 bases and V 4 bases, and 5 bases lay outside the gene matches. CDR3 length: 15 amino acids. Germline V gene data show CDR1 as SGHTA and CDR2 as FQGNSA.

This clonotype was detected a few times. The chain employs TRBV5-1 and TRBJ1-2; a possible D gene is TRBD1 (5 bases). The CDR3 extends over 14 amino acids. CDR1 and CDR2 (germline): SGHRS, YFSETQ. Trimming shortened V by 4 bases and J by 0 bases, and 10 bases separated the two germline ends. The CDR3 protein is CASSRDGSNYGYTF. For the CDR3, the DNA is TGCGCCAGCAGCAGGGACGGCTCTAACTATGGCTACACCTTC. Together with reference TRBV5-1 and TRBJ1-2, the CDR3 gives the full variable domain: KAGVTQTPRYLIKTRGQQVTLSCSPISGHRSVSWYQQTPGQGLQFLFEYFSETQRNKGNFPGRFSGRQFSNSRSEMNVSTLELGDSALYLCASSRDGSNYGYTFGSGTRLTVV.

Only a few counts were recorded for this clonotype. This chain uses TRBV6-2 or TRBV6-3 with TRBJ2-7; no definite D call. There are 14 residues in the CDR3. V lost 6 bases and J 3 bases, leaving 15 bases between the germline ends. Germline CDR1 is MNHEY and CDR2 is SVGEGT. The CDR3 reads CASRGLPLNYEQYF. CDR3 bases: TGTGCCAGCAGGGGTCTGCCCCTCAACTACGAGCAGTACTTC.

The chain is built from TRBV7-9 and TRBJ1-2; no clear D gene. The germline CDR1 and CDR2 sequences are SEHNR and FQNEAQ (reference sequence). The V end lost 0 bases, the J end lost 4 bases, and 12 bases lay between the germline ends. This CDR3 spans 15 amino acids. The CDR3 region has the DNA TGTGCCAGCAGCTTAGCAAGTCCAGGCCTCTATGGCTACACCTTC. This translates into CASSLASPGLYGYTF.

Only a few counts were recorded for this clonotype. This chain links TRBV7-8 with TRBJ2-2; perhaps D is TRBD1 or TRBD2 (5 bases each). The germline V gene encodes CDR1 SGHVS and CDR2 FQNEAQ. The CDR3 loop spans 17 amino acids. Trimming removed 4 bases at V and 0 bases at J, with 15 bases between. The CDR3 DNA is TGTGCCAGCAGCTCAGGGATGGACGGGGCGAACACCGGGGAGCTGTTTTTT. Residues: CASSSGMDGANTGELFF.

The chain recombines TRBV9 with TRBJ2-6; no clear D. The CDR3 loop spans 15 amino acids. From germline, CDR1 is SGDLS and CDR2 YYNGEE. V was clipped by 1 base and J by 1 base, with 6 bases between them. CDR3 nucleotides: TGTGCCAGCAGCGTATCACAGTCTGGGGCCAACGTCCTGACTTTC. Encoded protein: CASSVSQSGANVLTF.

Written as DNA, the CDR3 is TGTGCCAGCAGCTTGCGGGGGACTAATTCACCCCTCCACTTT. Translated, it gives CASSLRGTNSPLHF. The chain combines TRBV7-2 with TRBJ1-6; a possible D gene is TRBD1 (5 bases). Between the trimmed V and J ends, which lost 3 bases and 6 bases, there was a span of 9 bases. The CDR3 runs 14 residues. The germline V gene encodes CDR1 SGHTA and CDR2 FQGNSA.

V usage is TRBV5-1 and J usage is TRBJ1-5, with a weak D call TRBD1 (6 bases). The CDR3 loop spans 18 amino acids. Germline values: CDR1 SGHRS, CDR2 YFSETQ. The germline V and J ends were trimmed by 0 bases and 8 bases, with 24 bases remaining between them. CDR3 protein: CASSLGRGATSSSEPQHF. CDR3 sequence (DNA): TGCGCCAGCAGCTTGGGGCGGGGGGCCACCTCGTCCTCAGAGCCCCAGCATTTT.

V is TRBV6-5 and J is TRBJ2-6; 8 bases are a match to TRBD1. Trimming removed 0 bases from V and 0 bases from J; junction bases left unmatched: 10. Germline loops: CDR1 MNHEY, CDR2 SVGAGI. The CDR3 consists of 20 residues. The CDR3 sequence is CASSYSVGTGPLSGANVLTF. The CDR3 nucleotides read TGTGCCAGCAGTTACTCAGTGGGGACAGGCCCCCTCTCTGGGGCCAACGTCCTGACTTTC.

This clonotype was counted between two and nine times. The chain uses TRBV12-3 or TRBV12-4 and TRBJ1-4; D remains unclear. The length of the CDR3 is 11 residues. The V and J ends lost 3 bases and 8 bases respectively, with 4 bases between them. The CDR3 DNA follows: TGTGCCAGCAGTTTGATGGAAAAACTGTTTTTT. Protein sequence: CASSLMEKLFF.

The chain has TRBV4-1 and TRBJ2-3; weak D call: TRBD2 (5 bases). V gave up 0 bases and J gave up 3 bases, with 7 bases separating them. Germline loops: CDR1 MGHRA, CDR2 YSYEKL. The CDR3 covers 14 residues. The CDR3 DNA is TGCGCCAGCAGCCAAGAGGTAGCGACAGATACGCAGTATTTT. Its protein product is CASSQEVATDTQYF.

The V and J genes are TRBV5-1 and TRBJ2-1, with a tentative D call TRBD2 (5 bases). V lost 4 bases to trimming and J lost 4 bases, with 15 bases between them. Germline V gene sequence: CDR1 SGHRS, CDR2 YFSETQ. This CDR3 comprises 15 residues. DNA of the CDR3: TGCGCCAGCAGCCGTTTGGGCAGCGGTTACAATGAGCAGTTCTTC. Translating it yields CASSRLGSGYNEQFF.